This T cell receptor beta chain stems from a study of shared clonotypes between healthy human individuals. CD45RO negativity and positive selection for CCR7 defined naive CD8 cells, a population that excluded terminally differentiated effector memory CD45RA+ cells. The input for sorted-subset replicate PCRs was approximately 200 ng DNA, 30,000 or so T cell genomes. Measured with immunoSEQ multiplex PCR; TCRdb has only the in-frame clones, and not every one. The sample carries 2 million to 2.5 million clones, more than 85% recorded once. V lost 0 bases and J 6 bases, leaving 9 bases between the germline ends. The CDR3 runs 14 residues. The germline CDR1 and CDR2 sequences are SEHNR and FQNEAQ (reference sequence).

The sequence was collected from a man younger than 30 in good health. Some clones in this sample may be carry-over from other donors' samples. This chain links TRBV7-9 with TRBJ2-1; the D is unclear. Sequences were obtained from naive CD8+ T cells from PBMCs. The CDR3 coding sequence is TGTGCCAGCAGCTTAGCTGTATCCGGCAATGAGCAGTTCTTC. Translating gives CASSLAVSGNEQFF.